This is a list of T cell receptor beta chains from one sample in a study of early T cells in non-severe SARS-CoV-2 infection. A single record per CDR3 protein comes from TCRdb applying MiXCR to the 5' RACE reads. The data hold 85,000 to 120,000 distinct CDR3 sequences, with around 14% observed a single time. The sequenced material came from whole blood. These receptors were taken from an adult who was a healthcare worker with PCR-confirmed SARS-CoV-2 infection or an uninfected control (not recorded which). Both conserved end residues are part of each CDR3. D genes are given only for firm matches. Size tells how often a clone was seen (once, few, many) or the class of an expanded clone, and some rows leave it out.

>-|-|TRBJ2-1|TRBV7-9
TGTGCCAGCAGCTTAGCGACCATCCCTATCCTAGCGTTCTCCTACAATGAGCAGTTCTTC
CASSLATIPILAFSYNEQFF
>many|TRBD2|TRBJ2-5|TRBV6-5
TGTGCCAGCAGTTTCAAGCGGGAGGGGCCTCAAGAGACCCAGTACTTC
CASSFKREGPQETQYF
>-|-|TRBJ2-7|TRBV29-1
TGCAGCGTTAACACCCCCAGTGCCGAGCAGTACTTC
CSVNTPSAEQYF
>many|-|TRBJ2-5|TRBV28
TGTGCCAGCAGTCCCCACGCCAGCCGGACTGAGGAAGAGACCCAGTACTTC
CASSPHASRTEEETQYF
>-|TRBD1|TRBJ2-7|TRBV20-1
TGCAGTGCCCGAGGACAGGGAAATAGGTACGAGCAGTACTTC
CSARGQGNRYEQYF
>few|-|TRBJ1-6|TRBV30
TGTGCCTGGAGTGTACGGTCGGGCTCACCCCTCCACTTT
CAWSVRSGSPLHF
>-|TRBD2|TRBJ2-3|TRBV12-3/TRBV12-4
TGTGCCAGCAGTCGTGGGGAGGGCTTCACAGATACGCAGTATTTT
CASSRGEGFTDTQYF
>few|-|TRBJ2-7|TRBV24-1
TGTGCCCATAAGATCCCCGCCCGCGAGCAGTACTTC
CAHKIPAREQYF
>many|-|TRBJ2-7|TRBV10-3
TGTGCCATCAGTGGTAATGGTTACGAGCAGTACTTC
CAISGNGYEQYF
>few|TRBD2|TRBJ2-7|TRBV29-1
TGCAGCGTTGTTTTAGCGGGAGGGAACTCCTACGAGCAGTACTTC
CSVVLAGGNSYEQYF
>few|TRBD2|TRBJ2-7|TRBV11-2
TGTGCCAGCAGAACTAGCGGGAGATACGAGCAGTACTTC
CASRTSGRYEQYF
>-|-|TRBJ2-2|TRBV10-2
TGCGCCAGCGCATCGGCCTCCACCGGGGAGCTGTTTTTT
CASASASTGELFF
>many|-|TRBJ2-7|TRBV28
TGTGCCAGCAGTTTAGCCGGGGCGCGCTACGAGCAGTACTTC
CASSLAGARYEQYF
>few|TRBD2|TRBJ2-1|TRBV6-5
TGTGCCAGCAGTTACTCGACGGGACTAGCTGAGCCCCGGCAGTTCTTC
CASSYSTGLAEPRQFF
>few|-|TRBJ2-3|TRBV7-8
TGTGCCAGCAGCTTAGTGGCGGGAGATACGCAGTATTTT
CASSLVAGDTQYF
>few|-|TRBJ2-3|TRBV12-3/TRBV12-4
TGTGCCAGCAGTTTGGCTGGCGTGGCCGTACAGTATTTT
CASSLAGVAVQYF
>-|TRBD1|TRBJ1-1|TRBV28
TGTGCCAGCACCTTAAGGACAGGGGCGAACACTGAAGCTTTCTTT
CASTLRTGANTEAFF
>few|TRBD1|TRBJ2-7|TRBV11-2
TGTGCCAGCAGCTTATCAGGGGGCGCGGACGAGCAGTACTTC
CASSLSGGADEQYF
>-|TRBD2|TRBJ2-1|TRBV30
TGTGCCTGGTTTGGCCGTCGGGAGGAACTATCCTACAATGAGCAGTTCTTC
CAWFGRREELSYNEQFF
>medium-sized|-|TRBJ1-1|TRBV7-9
TGTGCCAGCAGCGGATGGGACACCTCGGGGACTGAAGCTTTCTTT
CASSGWDTSGTEAFF
>few|-|TRBJ2-5|TRBV9
TGTGCCAGCAGCGTAGCTACATCGAGTAGGGAGACCCAGTACTTC
CASSVATSSRETQYF
>-|TRBD1|TRBJ2-3|TRBV7-2
TGTGCCAGCAGCAGGGGGCAGACAGATACGCAGTATTTT
CASSRGQTDTQYF
>-|-|TRBJ2-1|TRBV7-2
TGTGCCAGCAGCCTTTACTACGAGCAGTTCTTC
CASSLYYEQFF
>few|TRBD2|TRBJ2-2|TRBV11-2
TGTGCCAGCAGCTCCCCCACGACTAGCGGGAGAAGGCTTGCCGGGGAGCTGTTTTTT
CASSSPTTSGRRLAGELFF
>-|-|TRBJ1-5|TRBV7-9
TGTGCCAGCAGCTCCGGGCCGGATAGCAATCAGCCCCAGCATTTT
CASSSGPDSNQPQHF
>-|-|TRBJ1-5|TRBV6-2/TRBV6-3
TGTGCCAGCAGAACGGGCGTCCAAGGACAGCCCCAGCATTTT
CASRTGVQGQPQHF
>-|TRBD2|TRBJ2-1|TRBV9
TGTGCCAGCAGCCCCCGCCTGGGCGGGAGGGGGTCCGGGTCCTACAATGAGCAGTTCTTC
CASSPRLGGRGSGSYNEQFF
>few|TRBD1|TRBJ1-5|TRBV19
TGTGCCAGTAGTATCAGGGGGCATCAGCCCCAGCATTTT
CASSIRGHQPQHF
>-|-|TRBJ2-3|TRBV6-1
TGTGCCAGCAGCGGGACCGGCACAGATACGCAGTATTTT
CASSGTGTDTQYF
>few|-|TRBJ1-1|TRBV29-1
TGCAGCGTTGAGGGGGACGGGATCGGCACTGAAGCTTTCTTT
CSVEGDGIGTEAFF
>few|TRBD2|TRBJ2-1|TRBV5-1
TGCGCCAGCAGACCATCCGGGACTAGCGGCTCCCCAACCTACAATGAGCAGTTCTTC
CASRPSGTSGSPTYNEQFF
>many|-|TRBJ2-2|TRBV9
TGTGCCAGCAGCTCATACCCTTCGACGAACACCGGGGAGCTGTTTTTT
CASSSYPSTNTGELFF
>-|TRBD1|TRBJ1-1|TRBV11-2
TGTGCCAGCCTACTGTTCGAGGGGGCGTCTGAAGCTTTCTTT
CASLLFEGASEAFF
>few|-|TRBJ2-1|TRBV12-3/TRBV12-4
TGTGCCAGCAGGACCGGCCTAACGGATCCCAATGAGCAGTTCTTC
CASRTGLTDPNEQFF
>-|TRBD2|TRBJ2-1|TRBV30
TGTGCCTGGTTTTCTGGACTAGGTTACAATGAGCAGTTCTTC
CAWFSGLGYNEQFF
>few|TRBD2|TRBJ2-2|TRBV20-1
TGCAGTGCTAGTCGGGGGAGGGCTTCCGGGGAGCTGTTTTTT
CSASRGRASGELFF
>few|TRBD1|TRBJ2-1|TRBV9
TGTGCCAGCAGCGTAGTCGCGACAGGGGTATGGAATGAGCAGTTCTTC
CASSVVATGVWNEQFF
>-|-|TRBJ1-1|TRBV27
TGTGCCAGCAATTTGGGGGCTGAAGCTTTCTTT
CASNLGAEAFF
>-|-|TRBJ2-1|TRBV4-1
TGCGCCAGCAGCCAACCCGGTAGTTTGGCACACAATGAGCAGTTCTTC
CASSQPGSLAHNEQFF
>-|-|TRBJ2-2|TRBV5-4
TGTGCCAGCAGCCTCGCGAACACCGGGGAGCTGTTTTTT
CASSLANTGELFF
>-|-|TRBJ1-1|TRBV2
TGTGCCAGCAGTAAAGGAGGGAACACTGAAGCTTTCTTT
CASSKGGNTEAFF
>few|-|TRBJ2-1|TRBV10-1
TGCGCCAGCAGTCGGGACTTGAGCTCCTACAATGAGCAGTTCTTC
CASSRDLSSYNEQFF
>few|-|TRBJ2-4|TRBV4-3
TGCGCCAGCAGCCAAGACCACGCCAGGGCGCACATTCAGTACTTC
CASSQDHARAHIQYF
>-|TRBD2|TRBJ2-2|TRBV5-1
TGCGCCAGCAGCTTCGGAGCGGGAGTTGATGGCGTGCTGTTTTTT
CASSFGAGVDGVLFF
>few|-|TRBJ1-4|TRBV10-3
TGTGCCATCAGTGAGTCGGTAGATAATGAAAAACTGTTTTTT
CAISESVDNEKLFF
>few|-|TRBJ1-1|TRBV28
TGTGCCAGCACCCCGGCCGACAGGTGGACTGAAGCTTTCTTT
CASTPADRWTEAFF